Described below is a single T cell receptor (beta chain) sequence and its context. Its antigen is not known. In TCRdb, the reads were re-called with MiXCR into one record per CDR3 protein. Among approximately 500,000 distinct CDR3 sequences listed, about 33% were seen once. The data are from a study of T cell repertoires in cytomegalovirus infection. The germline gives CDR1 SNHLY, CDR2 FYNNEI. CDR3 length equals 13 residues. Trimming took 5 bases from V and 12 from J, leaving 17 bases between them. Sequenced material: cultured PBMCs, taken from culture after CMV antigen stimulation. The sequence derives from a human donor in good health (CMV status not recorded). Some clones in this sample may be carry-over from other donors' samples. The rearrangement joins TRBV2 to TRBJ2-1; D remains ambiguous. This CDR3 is CASSPARGPGQFF. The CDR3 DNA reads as TGTGCCAGCAGTCCCGCACGTGGGCCGGGGCAGTTCTTC.